The T cell receptor beta chain described here comes from a study of CD8+CD57+ T cells in acquired aplastic anemia. For the study at large: Quantities of DNA derived from sorted CD4+ and CD8+ cells averaged approximately 3 ug.

This clonotype was picked up many times. Its antigen is currently unknown. V was cut by 5 bases and J by 5 bases, with 16 bases left in between. CDR1 is SEHNR, CDR2 FQNEAQ, per germline (reference sequence). This CDR3 is 14 amino acids long. General study points: Both patients and controls carried the same twenty-nine CD8+ CDR3 sequences. CD8+ Simpson's diversity did not differ significantly between patients and controls.

Researchers used genomic DNA as the template to profile TCR beta VDJ and CDR3. Via MiXCR, TCRdb re-called the reads, giving one row per CDR3 protein. Of about 190,000 distinct CDR3 sequences in the sample, 64% were seen once. The rearrangement joins TRBV7-9 to TRBJ2-7; D possibly corresponds to TRBD1 (6 bases). This clonotype was obtained from a human donor with severe aplastic anemia or a healthy control (not recorded which). Sequencing was done on a sample of sorted CD4+, CD8+, or CD8+CD57+ T cells (not recorded which) from PBMCs. The CDR3 DNA reads as TGTGCCAGCAGCGCAACAGGGCTGCCGGACGAGCAGTACTTC. Translated: CASSATGLPDEQYF.